This T cell receptor beta chain is from a study of radiotherapy plus CTLA-4 blockade in lung cancer. Study overall: Of the patients, 15% to 20% showed objective responses and under 40% attained disease control.

Sequenced by immunoSEQ multiplex PCR; TCRdb stores in-frame clones only, minus some. The data show about 25,000 clones, 71% seen once. Germline V gene sequence: CDR1 KGHSH, CDR2 LQKENI. The CDR3 contains 15 residues. Trimming removed 3 bases at V and 2 bases at J, with 14 bases between. The study, taken as a whole, reports: After radiotherapy and ipilimumab, tumor-derived clones expanded in peripheral blood.

On this clone itself: The antigen is unknown.

V is TRBV18 and J is TRBJ2-7; weak D call: TRBD2 (6 bases). The TCR was taken from a human donor with non-small cell lung cancer whose response to radiotherapy plus ipilimumab could not be evaluated. The sample here was peripheral blood, taken from a patient treated with radiotherapy plus ipilimumab. The CDR3 here is CASSPLGGAPYEQYF. The DNA for the CDR3 is TGTGCCAGCTCACCTCTCGGCGGGGCCCCCTACGAGCAGTACTTC.